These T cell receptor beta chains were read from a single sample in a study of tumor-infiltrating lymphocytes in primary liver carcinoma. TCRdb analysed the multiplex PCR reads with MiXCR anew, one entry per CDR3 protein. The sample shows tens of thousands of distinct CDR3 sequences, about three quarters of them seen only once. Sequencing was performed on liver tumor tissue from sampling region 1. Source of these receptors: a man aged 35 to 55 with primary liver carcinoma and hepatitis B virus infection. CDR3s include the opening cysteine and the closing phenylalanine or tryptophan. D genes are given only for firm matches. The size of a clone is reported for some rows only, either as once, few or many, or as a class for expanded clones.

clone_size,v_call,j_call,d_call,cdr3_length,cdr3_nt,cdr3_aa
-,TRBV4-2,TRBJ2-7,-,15,TGTGCCAGCAGCCAAGAACGGGCAAGATTCTACGAGCAATACTTC,CASSQERARFYEQYF
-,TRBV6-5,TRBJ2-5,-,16,TGTGCTAGCAGTTCCCGTACGGAGGAGGCCGGAGAGACCCAGTACTTC,CASSSRTEEAGETQYF
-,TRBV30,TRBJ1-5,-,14,TGTGCCTGGTGTGTATTGGGTTCGAATCAGCCCCAGCATTTT,CAWCVLGSNQPQHF
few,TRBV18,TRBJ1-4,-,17,TGTGCCAGCTCACTCCACGCAGCAGGGGCGGCTAATGAAAAACTGTTTTTT,CASSLHAAGAANEKLFF
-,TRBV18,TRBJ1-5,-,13,TGTGCCAGCTCACAGACAGTAAATCAGCCCCAGCATTTT,CASSQTVNQPQHF
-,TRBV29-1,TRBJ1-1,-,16,TGCAGCGTTGGTGGGGCCAGGGACATTATGGACACTGGAGCTTTCTTT,CSVGGARDIMDTGAFF
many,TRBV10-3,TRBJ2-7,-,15,TGTGCCATCAGTGAGGGGTCCCGCAGTCTATACGAGCAGTACTTC,CAISEGSRSLYEQYF
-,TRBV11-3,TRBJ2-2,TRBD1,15,TGTGCCGGCAGCTTAGGACAGGCTGACACCTGGGAGCTGTTTTTT,CAGSLGQADTWELFF
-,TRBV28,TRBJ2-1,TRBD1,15,TGTGCCAGCAGCGATTTTGCAGGGGGTGGCAATAAGCAGTTCTTC,CASSDFAGGGNKQFF
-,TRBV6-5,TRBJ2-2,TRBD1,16,TGTACCAGCAGATTCACAGGGGGAGTGAGCACAGGGGAGCTGTTTTTT,CTSRFTGGVSTGELFF
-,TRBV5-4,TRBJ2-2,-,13,TGTACCAGCAGCCGGCCGGGAATCGGGGAGCTGTTTTTT,CTSSRPGIGELFF
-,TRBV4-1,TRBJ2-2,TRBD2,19,TGCGCCAGCAGCCAAGGGGGGGGACTAGCAGGATGGATCACCGGGGTGCTGTTTTTT,CASSQGGGLAGWITGVLFF
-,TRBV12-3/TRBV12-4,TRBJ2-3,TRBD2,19,TGTGCCATCAGTTTGGGACTAGCGGGAGTTGTCCCCTCCGCAGATACACAGTATTTT,CAISLGLAGVVPSADTQYF
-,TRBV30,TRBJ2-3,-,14,TGTGCCTCAAAGGGGAGTTTCGACACGGAGACGCAGTATTTT,CASKGSFDTETQYF
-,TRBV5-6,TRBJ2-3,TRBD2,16,TGTGCCACCATCTGGACCGGGACTAGCGGGGTCGGTACGCAGTATTTT,CATIWTGTSGVGTQYF
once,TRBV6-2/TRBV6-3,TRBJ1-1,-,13,TGTGCCAGCGGCTGGGACCCGAACATTGAAGCTTTCTTT,CASGWDPNIEAFF
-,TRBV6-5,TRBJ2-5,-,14,TGTGGCAGCAGCTACGGGACCTCTCAAGAGACCCAGTACTTC,CGSSYGTSQETQYF
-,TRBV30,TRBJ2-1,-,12,TGTGCCTGGGTCAGGGACACCAATGAGCAGTTCTTC,CAWVRDTNEQFF